This TCR beta chain was captured by sequencing in a study of blood T cell repertoires in COVID-19. At the level of the study: The analysed material was cDNA or gDNA that came from T cells, B-cell-depleted T cells, or PBMCs.

Unmatched junction bases numbered 18, after V lost 8 bases and J lost 4 bases. The germline V gene has CDR1 MNHEY and CDR2 SMNVEV (reference sequence). CDR3 length equals 18 residues. In the original analysis: Researchers report that nucleated cell counts were estimated from reference gene primer amplification. The data were produced by immunoSEQ multiplex PCR, yet TCRdb's version contains in-frame clones alone and is incomplete. V and J calls and clone size are copied from that table; D and trimming were computed from the DNA. The data contain 62,000 or so clones, over 75% of them singletons. This receptor was taken from a man over 45 with acute or convalescent COVID-19. The rearrangement links TRBV27 to TRBJ2-3; 10 nucleotides align to TRBD1. The sample consisted of peripheral blood. CDR3 residues: CASRTDRDRGTGSDTQYF. The CDR3 DNA sequence: TGTGCCAGCCGAACGGACCGGGACAGGGGAACGGGATCAGATACGCAGTATTTT.